These 28 T cell receptor beta chains were all obtained from the same sample, sequenced in a study of cytomegalovirus exposure and HLA in healthy donors. Amplification used 60 Vbeta primers and 13 Jbeta primers. This table comes from immunoSEQ multiplex PCR, and its TCRdb copy is limited to in-frame clones, with some not included. The data contain 150,000 or so clones, around 80% of them singletons. Sample: PBMCs. All receptors derive from a man aged 45-65 years in good health and CMV-seronegative.

The J gene is TRBJ1-6, the V gene TRBV7-3; D call uncertain. The CDR3 contains 14 residues. V lost 4 bases, J lost 7 bases, and 11 bases lay in between. The germline gives CDR1 SGHTA, CDR2 FQGTGA. The CDR3 nucleotides read TGTGCCAGCAGCTCAGACGGAGAAAATTCACCCCTCCACTTT. Residues: CASSSDGENSPLHF.

This clone was picked up one time. The chain couples TRBV19 to TRBJ1-2, with D tentatively TRBD1 (6 bases). The V gene's germline CDR1 is LNHDA and CDR2 SQIVND (reference sequence). CDR3 length equals 14 residues. Trimming removed 3 bases from V and 2 bases from J, with 10 bases in between. CDR3 region: CASSMDSLNYGYTF. The CDR3 DNA follows: TGTGCCAGTAGTATGGACAGCCTCAACTATGGCTACACCTTC.

The chain combines TRBV29-1 with TRBJ1-2; 9 bases line up with TRBD1. Germline loops: CDR1 SQVTM, CDR2 ANQGSEA. The CDR3 spans 14 residues. V was pared by 4 bases and J by 8 bases, with 11 bases of the junction left unmatched. The CDR3 is CSVGAGQGVDGYTF. CDR3 sequence (DNA): TGCAGCGTTGGCGCGGGACAGGGAGTGGACGGCTACACCTTC.

On this clone itself: The junction differs from germline at one of its ends, possibly a read error. This sequence joins TRBV7-9 and TRBJ2-3, with 8 bases aligning to TRBD2. The CDR3 totals 14 residues. The germline CDR1 and CDR2 sequences are SEHNR and FQNEAQ (reference sequence). This chain's CDR3 is CACSRGGSTDTQYF. The CDR3 coding sequence is TGTGCCTGCAGCCGCGGGGGGAGCACAGATACGCAGTATTTT.

The chain links TRBV19 to TRBJ2-3, with D unresolved. The V end lost 5 bases, the J end lost 6 bases, and 9 bases lay between the germline ends. The germline V gene has CDR1 LNHDA and CDR2 SQIVND (reference sequence). The CDR3 loop spans 12 amino acids. CDR3 DNA sequence: TGTGCCAGTAGTGAGCTAGGTGATACGCAGTATTTT. Protein product: CASSELGDTQYF.

This clone occurred a few times. The rearrangement joins TRBV14 to TRBJ2-1; 10 bases fit TRBD2. Trimming removed 4 bases from V and 5 bases from J; junction bases left unmatched: 8. The germline V gene encodes CDR1 SGHDN and CDR2 FVKESK. This CDR3 has 16 residues. The CDR3 here is CASSPWTSGTNNEQFF. CDR3 DNA: TGTGCCAGCAGCCCATGGACTAGCGGTACTAACAATGAGCAGTTCTTC.

V is TRBV5-1 and J is TRBJ1-1; D may be TRBD1 (6 bases). Between the trimmed V and J ends, which lost 0 bases and 6 bases, there was a span of 18 bases. The CDR3 has 16 amino acids. Germline CDR1 and CDR2: SGHRS and YFSETQ. The CDR3 spells CASSLAGGGGMSEAFF. CDR3 nucleotides: TGCGCCAGCAGCTTGGCCGGGGGAGGGGGGATGTCTGAAGCTTTCTTT.

CDR3 DNA sequence: TGTGCCAGCAGTTACAACGGGGATCCCTATGGCTACACCTTC. It is translated as CASSYNGDPYGYTF. The chain employs TRBV27 and TRBJ1-2, with D unresolved. The CDR3 totals 14 residues. The V end was cut by 4 bases, the J end by 4 bases, with 13 bases between. CDR1 and CDR2 (germline): MNHEY, SMNVEV (reference sequence).

The gene calls are TRBV5-1 and TRBJ1-5, with D perhaps matching TRBD1 (6 bases). The V and J ends lost 0 bases and 15 bases respectively, with 28 bases between them. CDR1 is SGHRS and CDR2 is YFSETQ in the germline V gene. The CDR3 totals 17 residues. The CDR3 bases are TGCGCCAGCAGCTTGGGACCCGGGACACAGGATCAAGGGTTATGGCATTTT. Protein product: CASSLGPGTQDQGLWHF.

The V and J genes are TRBV2 and TRBJ1-5; no clear D gene. CDR1 and CDR2 from the germline V gene are SNHLY and FYNNEI. The V and J ends lost 6 bases and 9 bases respectively, with 12 bases between them. The CDR3 extends over 12 amino acids. This chain's CDR3 is CASRREEWPQHF. In DNA, the CDR3 is TGTGCCAGCAGACGGGAAGAGTGGCCCCAGCATTTT. Supplemented by reference TRBV2 and TRBJ1-5, the full variable domain reads EPEVTQTPSHQVTQMGQEVILRCVPISNHLYFYWYRQILGQKVEFLVSFYNNEISEKSEIFDDQFSVERPDGSNFTLKIRSTKLEDSAMYFCASRREEWPQHFGDGTRLSIL.

The V call is TRBV5-1, the J call TRBJ2-6; no clear D gene. Trimming shortened V by 4 bases and J by 2 bases, and 4 bases separated the two germline ends. The CDR3 contains 13 residues. Germline assignment: CDR1 SGHRS and CDR2 YFSETQ. The CDR3 sequence: CASSLTGANVLTF. CDR3 coding DNA: TGCGCCAGCAGCCTAACTGGGGCCAACGTCCTGACTTTC. Using reference TRBV5-1 and TRBJ2-6 for the parts outside the CDR3, the full variable domain is KAGVTQTPRYLIKTRGQQVTLSCSPISGHRSVSWYQQTPGQGLQFLFEYFSETQRNKGNFPGRFSGRQFSNSRSEMNVSTLELGDSALYLCASSLTGANVLTFGAGSRLTVL.

The rearrangement joins TRBV5-1 to TRBJ2-1, with D unclear. The CDR3 loop spans 11 amino acids. The germline V gene encodes CDR1 SGHRS and CDR2 YFSETQ. V was pared by 3 bases and J by 9 bases, with 7 bases between. CDR3 bases: TGCGCCAGCAGCTCGAACATTGAGCAGTTCTTC. Translated: CASSSNIEQFF.

J is TRBJ1-1 and V is TRBV28; D unresolved. Trimming left V 6 bases short and J 6 bases short, with 20 bases between. Germline V lookup: CDR1 MDHEN, CDR2 SYDVKM. This CDR3 is built from 15 residues. The CDR3 DNA is TGTGCCAGCAGCCCTCCAGGCCCATCGATGCCTGAAGCTTTCTTT. It translates to CASSPPGPSMPEAFF. Based on the CDR3 plus reference TRBV28 and TRBJ1-1, the full variable domain is DVKVTQSSRYLVKRTGEKVFLECVQDMDHENMFWYRQDPGLGLRLIYFSYDVKMKEKGDIPEGYSVSREKKERFSLILESASTNQTSMYLCASSPPGPSMPEAFFGQGTRLTVV.

The chain uses TRBV30 and TRBJ1-1, with D possibly matching TRBD1 (5 bases). V dropped 0 bases and J dropped 0 bases, with 17 bases sitting between them. Germline V gene sequence: CDR1 GTSNPN, CDR2 SVGIG (reference sequence). CDR3 length: 17 residues. The DNA for the CDR3 is TGTGCCTGGAGTGTAAGGGGAAGCCCCCCCTTGAACACTGAAGCTTTCTTT. Its protein product is CAWSVRGSPPLNTEAFF. Complete variable domain (other parts from reference TRBV30 and TRBJ1-1): SQTIHQWPATLVQPVGSPLSLECTVEGTSNPNLYWYRQAAGRGLQLLFYSVGIGQISSEVPQNLSASRPQDRQFILSSKKLLLSDSGFYLCAWSVRGSPPLNTEAFFGQGTRLTVV.

The chain combines TRBV19 with TRBJ2-1; a weak D match, TRBD1 (6 bases). The V end was cut by 2 bases, the J end by 5 bases, with 10 bases between. The CDR3 runs 14 residues. Germline V gives CDR1 LNHDA, CDR2 SQIVND (reference sequence). DNA of the CDR3: TGTGCCAGTAGTATAAGAGGGGGAAACAATGAGCAGTTCTTC. It specifies CASSIRGGNNEQFF.

CDR3 protein: CASSEATGQGGNYGYTF. The CDR3 region has the DNA TGTGCCAGCAGTGAAGCGACGGGACAGGGGGGTAACTATGGCTACACCTTC. The chain uses TRBV6-1 and TRBJ1-2; 11 bases fit TRBD1. Per germline, CDR1 MNHNS and CDR2 SASEGT. J lost 1 base, V lost 0 bases, and 4 bases had no gene match. The CDR3 runs to 17 residues.

V usage is TRBV7-8 and J usage is TRBJ2-7; 10 nucleotides line up with TRBD2. Looked up from germline, CDR1 is SGHVS and CDR2 is FQNEAQ. The CDR3 contains 17 residues. Trimming removed 5 bases from V and 0 bases from J; junction bases left unmatched: 10. This CDR3 reads CASSINSGLAYSYEQYF. The CDR3 DNA follows: TGTGCCAGCAGCATAAACTCGGGACTAGCGTACTCCTACGAGCAGTACTTC.

This clone has just a few counts. This chain links TRBV7-9 with TRBJ1-1; D gene unclear. With 6 bases removed from V and 3 bases from J, the gap between germline ends came to 8 bases. Germline V gene data show CDR1 as SEHNR and CDR2 as FQNEAQ (reference sequence). The CDR3 runs to 12 residues. The CDR3 DNA reads TGTGCCAGCAGGGCCGGGGACACTGAAGCTTTCTTT. This encodes CASRAGDTEAFF.

The CDR3 protein is CASSTSGRSHEQYF. Here the CDR3 DNA reads TGTGCCAGCAGCACTAGCGGGAGGTCCCACGAGCAGTACTTC. The chain uses TRBV5-5 and TRBJ2-7, with 12 bases that match TRBD2. The CDR3 has 14 residues. From germline, CDR1 is SGHKS and CDR2 YYEKEE (reference sequence). V was clipped by 4 bases and J by 5 bases; unmatched bases: 4.

This chain joins TRBV5-1 and TRBJ2-1; D may be TRBD1 (6 bases). Trimming shortened V by 0 bases and J by 15 bases, and 13 bases separated the two germline ends. The CDR3 spans 12 residues. Germline loops: CDR1 SGHRS, CDR2 YFSETQ. CDR3 sequence reads: CASSLEGDSRFF. In DNA form, the CDR3 reads TGCGCCAGCAGCTTGGAGGGGGATAGTCGGTTCTTC.

This clone showed up just a few times. The chain is built from TRBV7-9 and TRBJ2-2; 8 bases line up with TRBD2. The CDR3 sequence is 16 residues long. Germline CDR1 and CDR2: SEHNR and FQNEAQ (reference sequence). V dropped 5 bases and J dropped 4; count of bases not matched to a gene: 9. CDR3 DNA sequence: TGTGCCAGCAGCCCAACTGGGACTAGAGGCACCGGGGAGCTGTTTTTT. Its translation is CASSPTGTRGTGELFF.

This chain joins TRBV5-1 and TRBJ1-6; 9 bases fit TRBD1. The CDR3 sequence is 15 residues long. Germline trimming cut 2 bases from V and 7 bases from J; bases unmatched to any gene: 4. Looked up from germline, CDR1 is SGHRS and CDR2 is YFSETQ. CDR3 sequence: CASSFGQGTNSPLHF. CDR3 bases: TGCGCCAGCAGCTTTGGACAGGGGACCAATTCACCCCTCCACTTT. The variable domain in full, completed from reference TRBV5-1 and TRBJ1-6, reads KAGVTQTPRYLIKTRGQQVTLSCSPISGHRSVSWYQQTPGQGLQFLFEYFSETQRNKGNFPGRFSGRQFSNSRSEMNVSTLELGDSALYLCASSFGQGTNSPLHFGNGTRLTVT.

The genes are TRBV25-1 and TRBJ1-4; 8 nucleotides align to TRBD1. Germline CDR1 and CDR2: MGHDK and SYGVNS. V lost 2 bases, J lost 8 bases, and 16 bases stayed unmatched. The CDR3 has 18 amino acids. The CDR3 here is CASSEAGTGTLGVEKLFF. CDR3 DNA sequence: TGTGCCAGCAGTGAAGCCGGGACAGGAACCCTCGGGGTCGAAAAACTGTTTTTT.

This rearrangement joins TRBV11-2 to TRBJ1-3; no firm D call. Germline V CDR1 and CDR2: SGHAT, FQNNGV. This CDR3 comprises 15 residues. Trimming shortened V by 5 bases and J by 4 bases, and 15 bases separated the two germline ends. CDR3 sequence: CASSLTSGGGNTIYF. CDR3 DNA: TGTGCCAGCAGCCTTACGAGCGGCGGGGGAAACACCATATATTTT. Using reference TRBV11-2 and TRBJ1-3 for the parts outside the CDR3, the full variable domain is EAGVAQSPRYKIIEKRQSVAFWCNPISGHATLYWYQQILGQGPKLLIQFQNNGVVDDSQLPKDRFSAERLKGVDSTLKIQPAKLEDSAVYLCASSLTSGGGNTIYFGEGSWLTVV.

The V and J genes are TRBV7-2 and TRBJ1-4, with 7 bases identical to TRBD1. Germline values: CDR1 SGHTA, CDR2 FQGNSA. V dropped 4 bases and J dropped 14; count of bases not matched to a gene: 10. CDR3 length: 13 amino acids. The CDR3 DNA sequence: TGTGCCAGCAGCTCATTAACAGGGGCGCCGCTGTTTTTT. Translation: CASSSLTGAPLFF.

As regards this clone: One end of the junction does not line up with germline, which may come from a read error. The chain couples TRBV10-1 to TRBJ2-7; D remains ambiguous. From germline, CDR1 is WNHNN and CDR2 SYGVQD (reference sequence). This CDR3 contains 13 residues. The DNA for the CDR3 is TGCGCCAGCAGTGAGGGCGGCTCCTACGGGCAGTACTTC. Amino acids: CASSEGGSYGQYF.

The chain employs TRBV27 and TRBJ2-1; 9 bases match TRBD2. CDR3 size: 15 residues. Looked up from germline, CDR1 is MNHEY and CDR2 is SMNVEV (reference sequence). After removal of 2 bases from V and 7 bases from J, the junction contained 6 bases not matched to a gene. CDR3 loop: CASSLPGTSSNEQFF. The CDR3 DNA reads as TGTGCCAGCAGTTTACCCGGGACTAGCTCGAATGAGCAGTTCTTC.

V is TRBV7-9 and J is TRBJ1-1; 7 bases are a match to TRBD1. CDR1 is SEHNR, CDR2 FQNEAQ, per germline (reference sequence). V lost 3 bases to trimming and J lost 2 bases; unmatched junction nucleotides: 3. This CDR3 comprises 14 residues. The CDR3 loop is CASSFGQANTEAFF. In nucleotides, the CDR3 is TGTGCCAGCAGCTTCGGACAGGCTAACACTGAAGCTTTCTTT.